This T cell receptor (beta chain) is drawn from a study of T cell responses to AZD1222 COVID-19 vaccine. Study-level findings and limits: Donors in the cohort were predominantly white British and more often female, and clonal diversity was possibly underestimated. At 160-218 and 743-854, vaccine-associated CD4 TCRs were dominant, and they spanned spike.

The germline gives CDR1 SGDLS, CDR2 YYNGEE. V was pared by 4 bases and J by 4 bases, with 11 bases of the junction left unmatched. The CDR3 covers 15 residues. This clone appeared once. Its specificity is not known. Sequencing used immunoSEQ multiplex PCR; TCRdb keeps in-frame clones, though not all of them. The data contain approximately 150,000 clones, 92% of them singletons. The origin of this receptor is an adult in good health. This chain uses TRBV9 with TRBJ2-7; 7 bases fit TRBD1. The sample consisted of peripheral blood, taken on day 0 of AZD1222 vaccination. The CDR3 coding sequence is TGTGCCAGCAGCCCCAGCCTGGGACAGCAATACGAGCAGTACTTC. It codes for CASSPSLGQQYEQYF.